This T cell receptor (beta chain) is from a study of technical replicates of blood from several donors (dated by TCRdb to the late 2010s). The method behind the library was the immunoSEQ multiplex PCR assay. This is the immuneACCESS table as TCRdb keeps it, with only in-frame sequences that have V and J called. A part of the clones is gone; compared with another copy, unresolved V genes explain less than half, and the rest is unexplained. Recorded for this sample are 85,000 to 90,000 clones; approximately 90% of them occurred a single time. Roughly 0.25% of the sample goes to the ten largest clones. Note on this clone: What antigen it recognizes has not been identified. The input lacks base qualities; no much larger clone sits a single base away.

Taken from the germline V gene (reference sequence), the CDR1 and CDR2 loops are SGHNT and YYREEE. The CDR3 has 15 amino acids, counting the end cysteine and phenylalanine. Kept here is only the CDR3 DNA, which spans 45 bases and is read in frame from base 1. At the junction V is shortened by 4 bases and J by 8 bases; bases outside the gene matches: 11. Recombination linked TRBV5-4 to TRBJ1-4; TRBD1 lines up with 7 middle nucleotides. Sequenced sample: T cells isolated from PBMCs. The sequence derives from a human donor in good health. The CDR3 region: CASSPAAGGKEKLFF. The bases are TGTGCCAGCAGCCCCGCCGCAGGGGGGAAGGAAAAACTGTTTTTT.